The 20 T cell receptor beta chains given below trace back to one sample, sequenced in a study of blood T cell repertoires in COVID-19. The method was immunoSEQ multiplex PCR; TCRdb's version includes in-frame clones alone and lacks a portion of them. This table has roughly 200,000 clones, 70% to 85% appearing once. The sequenced sample was peripheral blood. The source of these receptors is a man between 45 and 60 years old who had recovered from COVID-19.

DNA for the CDR3: TGCAGTGCCAGTAAGCCCTTCCTGAACACTGAAGCTTTCTTT. It is translated as CSASKPFLNTEAFF. J is TRBJ1-1 and V is TRBV20-1; D ambiguous. Germline-derived CDR1 and CDR2 are DFQATT and SNEGSKA (reference sequence). This CDR3 has 14 residues. V gave up 6 bases and J gave up 0 bases, with 14 bases separating them.

Only one count was recorded for this clone. The chain is built from TRBV7-9 and TRBJ2-1, with 8 bases identical to TRBD2. V dropped 1 base and J dropped 3; count of bases not matched to a gene: 5. Per germline, CDR1 SEHNR and CDR2 FQNEAQ (reference sequence). This CDR3 contains 16 residues. The CDR3 sequence: CASSLVLAGNYNEQFF. The CDR3 nucleotides read TGTGCCAGCAGCTTAGTCTTAGCGGGGAACTACAATGAGCAGTTCTTC. Full variable domain (remainder filled in from reference TRBV7-9 and TRBJ2-1): DTGVSQNPRHKITKRGQNVTFRCDPISEHNRLYWYRQTLGQGPEFLTYFQNEAQLEKSRLLSDRFSAERPKGSFSTLEIQRTEQGDSAMYLCASSLVLAGNYNEQFFGPGTRLTVL.

This chain joins TRBV28 and TRBJ2-5; the D is unclear. Trimming cost V 2 bases and J 3 bases, with 7 bases left between them. Germline V gives CDR1 MDHEN, CDR2 SYDVKM. The CDR3 loop spans 13 amino acids. The CDR3 coding sequence is TGTGCCAGCAGTTTACCAGAAAAAGAGACCCAGTACTTC. Translated, it gives CASSLPEKETQYF. The variable domain in full, completed from reference TRBV28 and TRBJ2-5, reads DVKVTQSSRYLVKRTGEKVFLECVQDMDHENMFWYRQDPGLGLRLIYFSYDVKMKEKGDIPEGYSVSREKKERFSLILESASTNQTSMYLCASSLPEKETQYFGPGTRLLVL.

This clone was seen only once. The J gene is TRBJ1-2, the V gene TRBV12-3 or TRBV12-4; D is possibly TRBD1 (5 bases). V was pared by 3 bases and J by 3 bases, with 8 bases between. The CDR3 totals 13 residues. In DNA, the CDR3 is TGTGCCAGCAGTTTCGGGGGGGACTATGGCTACACCTTC. Translating it yields CASSFGGDYGYTF.

The chain uses TRBV7-3 and TRBJ2-1, with TRBD2 as a possible D gene (6 bases). Trimming shortened V by 1 base and J by 3 bases, and 10 bases separated the two germline ends. CDR3 length equals 15 residues. The germline gives CDR1 SGHTA, CDR2 FQGTGA. CDR3 residues: CASSLSTGVYNEQFF. The CDR3 nucleotides read TGTGCCAGCAGCTTAAGTACGGGAGTCTACAATGAGCAGTTCTTC. Based on the CDR3 plus reference TRBV7-3 and TRBJ2-1, the full variable domain is GAGVSQTPSNKVTEKGKYVELRCDPISGHTALYWYRQSLGQGPEFLIYFQGTGAADDSGLPNDRFFAVRPEGSVSTLKIQRTERGDSAVYLCASSLSTGVYNEQFFGPGTRLTVL.

The chain has TRBV6-5 and TRBJ2-1; 14 bases agree with TRBD2. Germline values: CDR1 MNHEY, CDR2 SVGAGI. The CDR3 is 15 amino acids. V lost 5 bases, J lost 7 bases, and 4 bases stayed unmatched. The CDR3 reads CASSPGTSGRNEQFF. CDR3 DNA sequence: TGTGCCAGCAGTCCGGGGACTAGCGGGAGAAATGAGCAGTTCTTC.

The J gene is TRBJ2-3, the V gene TRBV30; a weak D match, TRBD2 (6 bases). Trimming pared 0 bases from V and 4 bases from J, leaving 14 bases between. The CDR3 loop spans 15 amino acids. Germline V gives CDR1 GTSNPN, CDR2 SVGIG (reference sequence). The CDR3 sequence is CAWSVAGSGPDTQYF. The CDR3 region has the DNA TGTGCCTGGAGTGTAGCCGGGAGTGGCCCAGATACGCAGTATTTT.

The chain links TRBV30 to TRBJ1-6; possible D gene TRBD1, 6 bases. Germline CDR1 is GTSNPN and CDR2 is SVGIG (reference sequence). This CDR3 contains 11 residues. Trimming pared 4 bases from V and 15 bases from J, leaving 13 bases between. The CDR3 coding sequence is TGTGCCTGGAATGACGGGGGGCTCCTCCACTTT. As protein: CAWNDGGLLHF. Drawing the rest from reference TRBV30 and TRBJ1-6, the complete variable domain is SQTIHQWPATLVQPVGSPLSLECTVEGTSNPNLYWYRQAAGRGLQLLFYSVGIGQISSEVPQNLSASRPQDRQFILSSKKLLLSDSGFYLCAWNDGGLLHFGNGTRLTVT.

This chain uses TRBV24-1 with TRBJ1-2; D may be TRBD1 (5 bases). The CDR3 runs 12 residues. Germline lookup yields CDR1 KGHDR and CDR2 SFDVKD. The germline V and J ends were trimmed by 10 bases and 4 bases, with 12 bases remaining between them. In nucleotides, the CDR3 is TGTGCCACGTCTTGCGGGGCCTATGGCTACACCTTC. Amino acid sequence: CATSCGAYGYTF.

This CDR3 reads CASSLRLAGYTGELFF. CDR3 nucleotide sequence: TGTGCCAGCAGTCTAAGACTAGCGGGATACACCGGGGAGCTGTTTTTT. The chain employs TRBV2 and TRBJ2-2, with 11 nucleotides matching TRBD2. The CDR3 has 16 residues. Germline CDR1 and CDR2: SNHLY and FYNNEI. The ends lost 5 bases at V and 3 bases at J; junction bases unmatched: 5.

The CDR3 reads CASSPIAETYNEQFF. The CDR3 nucleotides are TGTGCCAGCAGTCCAATAGCGGAAACCTACAATGAGCAGTTCTTC. V gene TRBV27 combines with J gene TRBJ2-1, with D perhaps TRBD2 (6 bases). The germline V gene has CDR1 MNHEY and CDR2 SMNVEV (reference sequence). This CDR3 has 15 amino acids. The V end was cut by 5 bases, the J end by 2 bases, with 13 bases between.

This clone occurred once. The DNA for the CDR3 is TGTGCCAGTAGTATTTCTTTCCGACACGAACAGTTCTTC. It codes for CASSISFRHEQFF. The gene calls are TRBV19 and TRBJ2-1; no definite D call. The CDR3 loop spans 13 amino acids. The germline gives CDR1 LNHDA, CDR2 SQIVND (reference sequence). Between the trimmed V and J ends, which lost 3 bases and 13 bases, there was a span of 16 bases. Looking up the rest from reference TRBV19 and TRBJ2-1 gives the full variable domain: DGGITQSPKYLFRKEGQNVTLSCEQNLNHDAMYWYRQDPGQGLRLIYYSQIVNDFQKGDIAEGYSVSREKKESFPLTVTSAQKNPTAFYLCASSISFRHEQFFGPGTRLTVL.

The chain joins TRBV7-2 to TRBJ1-4; no reliable D call. The CDR3 is 14 amino acids. CDR1 SGHTA and CDR2 FQGNSA come from the germline V gene. Trimming took 0 bases from V and 4 from J, leaving 6 bases between them. CDR3 amino acids: CASSLARVNEKLFF. CDR3 DNA: TGTGCCAGCAGCTTAGCGCGGGTTAATGAAAAACTGTTTTTT. The full variable domain, in which reference TRBV7-2 and TRBJ1-4 provide the parts outside the CDR3, is GAGVSQSPSNKVTEKGKDVELRCDPISGHTALYWYRQSLGQGLEFLIYFQGNSAPDKSGLPSDRFSAERTGGSVSTLTIQRTQQEDSAVYLCASSLARVNEKLFFGSGTQLSVL.

The V gene is TRBV7-9, the J gene TRBJ2-5, with D uncertain. V was cut by 3 bases and J by 5 bases, with 4 bases left in between. Germline V gene sequence: CDR1 SEHNR, CDR2 FQNEAQ (reference sequence). This CDR3 is built from 11 residues. The CDR3 here is CASSFSETQYF. The CDR3 DNA sequence: TGTGCCAGCAGCTTTTCGGAGACCCAGTACTTC.

This clone came up a few times. The V call is TRBV18, the J call TRBJ2-1, with a possible D match to TRBD1 (6 bases). Germline V gene sequence: CDR1 KGHSH, CDR2 LQKENI. This CDR3 is 15 amino acids long. Trimming took 3 bases from V and 7 from J, leaving 16 bases between them. The DNA for the CDR3 is TGTGCCAGCTCACCGGAGACAGGTTTCGAGAATGAGCAGTTCTTC. This codes for CASSPETGFENEQFF. Together with reference TRBV18 and TRBJ2-1, the CDR3 gives the full variable domain: NAGVMQNPRHLVRRRGQEARLRCSPMKGHSHVYWYRQLPEEGLKFMVYLQKENIIDESGMPKERFSAEFPKEGPSILRIQQVVRGDSAAYFCASSPETGFENEQFFGPGTRLTVL.

The rearrangement links TRBV7-3 to TRBJ1-6, with 8 bases lining up with TRBD1. CDR3 size: 13 residues. Germline CDR1 is SGHTA and CDR2 is FQGTGA. The V gene end was trimmed by 5 bases and the J gene end by 7 bases; junction bases not matched to a gene: 1. The CDR3 DNA follows: TGTGCCAGCAGCACAGGGGGGAATTCACCCCTCCACTTT. Protein product: CASSTGGNSPLHF.

This rearrangement joins TRBV4-1 to TRBJ2-1, with D unresolved. The CDR3 has 15 amino acids. Trimming removed 1 base from V and 2 bases from J, with 9 bases in between. The V gene's germline CDR1 is MGHRA and CDR2 YSYEKL. The CDR3 loop reads CASSQATRTYNEQFF. CDR3 in DNA: TGCGCCAGCAGCCAAGCTACCAGGACCTACAATGAGCAGTTCTTC.

This clone was detected once. The chain joins TRBV21-1 to TRBJ1-2; the D call TRBD1 from the table was never checked on the DNA. TRBV21-1 has pseudogene status. This CDR3 is built from 20 residues. CDR3 sequence (DNA): TGTGCCAGCAGCAAAGTAAAATCAGTGTTCCGGGACAGGGCCTTATATGGCTACACCTTC. Protein product: CASSKVKSVFRDRALYGYTF.

This clone was seen a single time. This sequence joins TRBV19 and TRBJ2-5; TRBD2 matches at 14 bases. CDR3 length: 15 residues. Germline V lookup: CDR1 LNHDA, CDR2 SQIVND (reference sequence). Trimming removed 6 bases from V and 6 bases from J; junction bases left unmatched: 6. CDR3 nucleotides: TGTGCCAGTAGAGGGACTAGCGGGAGAGACAAGACCCAGTACTTC. It specifies CASRGTSGRDKTQYF.

The chain couples TRBV5-1 to TRBJ2-7; D gene unclear. The V gene's germline CDR1 is SGHRS and CDR2 YFSETQ. V lost 0 bases, J lost 2 bases, and 9 bases lay in between. This CDR3 contains 14 residues. As DNA, the CDR3 is TGCGCCAGCAGCTTGGGGCAGACAACCTACGAGCAGTACTTC. Translated: CASSLGQTTYEQYF.